The T cell receptor beta chain under discussion was sequenced for a study of blood T cells in healthy people across ages. Through a sample-barcoded 5' primer and a J-beta primer mix, a second PCR was run for roughly 7 to 11 cycles. TCRdb redid the calling of the 5' RACE reads with MiXCR, one entry per CDR3 protein. The sample records around 1,500,000 distinct CDR3 sequences, about 28% being singletons. This clonotype occurred a few times. Germline V lookup: CDR1 MDHEN, CDR2 SYDVKM. V shed 5 bases, J shed 4 bases, and the junction held 5 bases outside the gene matches. The CDR3 has 15 residues. The sequence was obtained from a woman aged 25 to 39 in good health. The genes are TRBV28 and TRBJ2-1, with 10 nucleotides matching TRBD1. The sequenced sample was blood. In nucleotides, the CDR3 is TGTGCCAGCAGTGGGACAGGGGCGACTTACAATGAGCAGTTCTTC. It translates to CASSGTGATYNEQFF. The complete variable domain, with remaining parts taken from reference TRBV28 and TRBJ2-1, reads DVKVTQSSRYLVKRTGEKVFLECVQDMDHENMFWYRQDPGLGLRLIYFSYDVKMKEKGDIPEGYSVSREKKERFSLILESASTNQTSMYLCASSGTGATYNEQFFGPGTRLTVL.